The rows below give T cell receptor beta chains drawn from one sample of a study of blood T cell repertoires in COVID-19. Method: immunoSEQ multiplex PCR; TCRdb's copy keeps in-frame clones and lacks some. The repertoire includes 110,000 to 150,000 clones, over 70% of them detected once, and less than 2% sits in the top ten. Sequencing was performed on peripheral blood. These receptors were obtained from a woman aged 55-75 years with acute or convalescent COVID-19. Each CDR3 is given with its conserved first and last residue.

j_call v_call cdr3_aa
TRBJ2-2 TRBV5-1 CASSLGRPGGLAGELFF
TRBJ2-1 TRBV6-4 CASSSRQGPRSYNEQFF
TRBJ1-1 TRBV5-1 CASRQGVDTEAFF
TRBJ2-1 TRBV11-2 CASSPRGGYEQFF
TRBJ1-1 TRBV6-5 CASSYTAGMNTEAFF
TRBJ2-2 TRBV10-3 CAIRETGDNTGELFF
TRBJ1-4 TRBV23-1 CASSQEDRVESEKLFF
TRBJ2-1 TRBV19 CASIGREVYNEQFF
TRBJ2-2 TRBV30 CAWKTGTGYNTGELFF
TRBJ1-4 TRBV18 CASSPILGQGHEKLFF
TRBJ1-1 TRBV6-1 CASSDGQGPGTEAFF
TRBJ2-7 TRBV5-4 CASSPGGRGSYEQYF
TRBJ1-5 TRBV7-2 CASSPAGTQPQHF
TRBJ1-6 TRBV18 CASSPIPGLGSPLHF
TRBJ2-3 TRBV6-5 CASKPRSVNTQYF
TRBJ2-1 TRBV7-9 CASSLGQVAYNEQFF
TRBJ2-1 TRBV6-5 CASSRTSLRFNEQFF
TRBJ2-2 TRBV9 CASSRQGSGELFF
TRBJ1-5 TRBV10-2 CASSDSGKRQPQHF
TRBJ2-7 TRBV30 CAWRTPTSGSPLAYEQYF
TRBJ2-7 TRBV28 CASSPPGVLGKQYF
TRBJ2-7 TRBV28 CASRPPGLALYEQYF
TRBJ1-5 TRBV5-6 CASSLAGDQPQHF
TRBJ2-1 TRBV10-1 CASSEALVNNEQFF
TRBJ1-1 TRBV4-2 CASSPEEGVVYTEAFF
TRBJ2-2 TRBV5-1 CASSLAGTGLTGELFF
TRBJ2-2 TRBV24-1 CATSGSGGANTGELFF
TRBJ2-1 TRBV11-2 CASSLDSTAREQFF
TRBJ2-1 TRBV19 CASRRLGQEQFF
TRBJ1-2 TRBV27 CASSSRSAGVFNYGYTF
TRBJ2-7 TRBV10-3 CAINEMWSAHEQYF
TRBJ2-5 TRBV5-1 CASSLEGTGGKTQYF
TRBJ2-3 TRBV10-3 CAILQAGGTDTQYF
TRBJ2-1 TRBV28 CASRVLSSYNEQFF